This TCR beta chain derives from a study of identical twins (dated by TCRdb to the mid-2010s). For the study in its entirety: TCR alpha and beta repertoires from monozygotic twins, unrelated adults of various ages and cord blood were deep-sequenced to test whether fetal clonotypes persist. Replicate twin experiments were performed at different times using different library preparation protocols to rule out contamination. Broader findings and caveats from the paper: Abundant cord blood beta clonotypes had fewer insertions, young adult naive repertoires showed a similar but weaker trend, and memory repertoires showed no such trend. Because the same donors could not be followed over many years, the conclusions depended on cross-sectional statistical analysis. Zero-insertion analyses could be partly confounded by invariant T cells such as MAIT and iNKT, though diverse VJ usage argued against such confounding for most clonotypes. Recombination models systematically underestimated out-of-frame TCR alpha sharing in monozygotic twins but agreed with sharing between unrelated individuals. Excess twin sharing in beta out-of-frame sequences was weaker because fewer shared sequences lowered the signal-to-noise ratio. Compared with coincidental sharing between unrelated individuals, out-of-frame TCR alpha sequences shared between twins had an excess of sequences with low generation probability.

The protocol used for the library was 5' RACE. Sequencer: Illumina HiSeq 2000. A universal primer binding site was introduced by template switching, and a unique molecular identifier was present in the final cDNA, enabling accurate counting of TCR cDNA molecules. Specific primers in the conserved constant-segment region were used to synthesize first-strand cDNA for TCR alpha and beta chains. To control for contamination, each cDNA library was double barcoded with a SMART-Mk sample barcode plus Illumina barcodes. TruSeq adapter sequences along with Illumina sample barcodes were introduced in two successive PCR steps. TCR alpha and beta cDNA libraries were sequenced on the Illumina HiSeq platform with custom primers. As for the original processing: MiGEC was used to process raw reads and extract unique molecular identifiers, and MiXCR was used to find CDR3 positions. Recombination models were inferred per individual with the repgenHMM and IGoR tools using an EM algorithm. Shared clonotype analysis was performed with the tcR package in R, normalizing sharing by the product of cloneset sizes. To study raw recombination free of thymic and clonal selection effects, out-of-frame nonproductive sequences were analyzed. TCRdb handled the public reads itself, with Q25 trimming in fastp and clone calling in MiXCR, and kept productive beta chains. Entries are consolidated by CDR3 protein sequence, retaining the most common genes and DNA. Clone size and V and J calls follow TCRdb, not the original study. Recorded for this sample are 1.5 million or so distinct CDR3 sequences; 25% to 35% of them occurred a single time. Under 0.35% of the sample comes from the top ten.

Per the germline V gene, SGHRS is the CDR1 and YFSETQ is the CDR2. The CDR3 goes from the cysteine to the phenylalanine over 14 residues. Here the CDR3 DNA is all that survives: 42 bases in frame from base 1. Trimming removed 8 bases from V and 0 bases from J, leaving 14 bases between the germline ends. This clonotype was observed at least ten times. This clone's antigen is unknown. No qualities accompany the bases; no much larger clone lies one base away. Only healthy Caucasian donors were included. The clonotype originates from a newborn girl in good health. The chain couples TRBV5-1 to TRBJ1-2, and possibly TRBD1, on 5 matching bases. The sample consisted of cord blood. In nucleotide form, the sequence is TGCGCCAGTAGTCAGGGCCAGTCTAACTATGGCTACACCTTC. Its coded protein is CASSQGQSNYGYTF. The variable domain in full, with residues beyond the CDR3 obtained from the reference TRBV5-1 and TRBJ1-2 genes, is KAGVTQTPRYLIKTRGQQVTLSCSPISGHRSVSWYQQTPGQGLQFLFEYFSETQRNKGNFPGRFSGRQFSNSRSEMNVSTLELGDSALYLCASSQGQSNYGYTFGSGTRLTVV.